This T cell receptor (beta chain) was identified in a study of cytomegalovirus exposure and HLA in healthy donors. Per germline, CDR1 SGHAT and CDR2 FQNNGV. The CDR3 totals 14 residues. After removal of 6 bases from V and 2 bases from J, the junction contained 7 bases not matched to a gene. Assay: immunoSEQ multiplex PCR; the TCRdb copy retains only in-frame clones and omits some. The sample holds some 190,000 clones, 86% seen once. Input material: PBMCs. The TCR originated in a young woman in good health and CMV-seronegative. V and J are TRBV11-2 and TRBJ2-7; TRBD1 matches at 7 bases. The CDR3 nucleotides are TGTGCCAGCAGGAGAATGACAGGGACCTACGAGCAGTACTTC. Protein product: CASRRMTGTYEQYF.